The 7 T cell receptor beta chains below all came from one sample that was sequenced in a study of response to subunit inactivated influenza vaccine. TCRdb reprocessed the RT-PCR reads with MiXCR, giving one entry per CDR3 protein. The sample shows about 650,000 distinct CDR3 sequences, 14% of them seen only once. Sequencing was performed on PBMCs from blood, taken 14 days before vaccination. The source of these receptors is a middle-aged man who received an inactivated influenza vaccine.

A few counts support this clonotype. CDR3 residues: CATSDRKGGRNEQFF. The DNA for the CDR3 is TGTGCCACCAGTGACCGAAAGGGAGGGAGGAATGAGCAGTTCTTC. V usage is TRBV24-1 and J usage is TRBJ2-1; TRBD2 agrees at 7 bases. V was pared by 4 bases and J by 7 bases, with 9 bases of the junction left unmatched. Germline V CDR1 and CDR2: KGHDR, SFDVKD. The CDR3 runs 15 residues.

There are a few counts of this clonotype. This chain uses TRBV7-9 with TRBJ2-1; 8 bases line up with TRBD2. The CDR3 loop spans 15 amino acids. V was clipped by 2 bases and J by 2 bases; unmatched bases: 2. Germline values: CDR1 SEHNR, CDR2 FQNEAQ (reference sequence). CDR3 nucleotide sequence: TGTGCCAGCAGCTTAACGGGAGGGCCCTACAATGAGCAGTTCTTC. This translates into CASSLTGGPYNEQFF.

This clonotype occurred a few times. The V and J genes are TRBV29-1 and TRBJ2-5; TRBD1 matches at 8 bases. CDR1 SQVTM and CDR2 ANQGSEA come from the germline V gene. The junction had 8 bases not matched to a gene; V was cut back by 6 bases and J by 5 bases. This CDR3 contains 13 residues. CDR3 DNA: TGCAGCGTCCTACAGGGGGGCGAGGAGACCCAGTACTTC. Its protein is CSVLQGGEETQYF. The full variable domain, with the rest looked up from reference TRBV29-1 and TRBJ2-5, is SAVISQKPSRDICQRGTSLTIQCQVDSQVTMMFWYRQQPGQSLTLIATANQGSEATYESGFVIDKFPISRPNLTFSTLTVSNMSPEDSSIYLCSVLQGGEETQYFGPGTRLLVL.

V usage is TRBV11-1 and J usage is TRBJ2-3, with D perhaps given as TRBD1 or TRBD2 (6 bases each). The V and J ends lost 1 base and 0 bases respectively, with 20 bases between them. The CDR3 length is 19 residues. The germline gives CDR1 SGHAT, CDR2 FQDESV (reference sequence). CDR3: CASSLEYDGGPSSTDTQYF. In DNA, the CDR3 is TGTGCCAGCAGCTTAGAATATGATGGGGGGCCGTCTAGCACAGATACGCAGTATTTT.

The CDR3 nucleotides read TGTGCCAGCAGCTTCCGACTAGGAGAGACCCAGTACTTC. It encodes CASSFRLGETQYF. The rearrangement links TRBV3-1 to TRBJ2-5; D possibly corresponds to TRBD2 (6 bases). The CDR3 is made up of 13 amino acids. The germline V gene encodes CDR1 LGHDT and CDR2 YNNKEL (reference sequence). Deletions cut 5 bases from V and 4 bases from J, with 11 bases between.

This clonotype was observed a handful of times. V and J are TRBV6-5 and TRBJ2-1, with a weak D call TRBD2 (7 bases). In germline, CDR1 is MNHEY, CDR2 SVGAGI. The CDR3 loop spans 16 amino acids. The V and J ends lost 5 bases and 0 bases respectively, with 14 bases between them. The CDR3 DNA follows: TGTGCCAGCAGTAACCAAGGGGGGGGCTCCTACAATGAGCAGTTCTTC. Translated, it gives CASSNQGGGSYNEQFF.

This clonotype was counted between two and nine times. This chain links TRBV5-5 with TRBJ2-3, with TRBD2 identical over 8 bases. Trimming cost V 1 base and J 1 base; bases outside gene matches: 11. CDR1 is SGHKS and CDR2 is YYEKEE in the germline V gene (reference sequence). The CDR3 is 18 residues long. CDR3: CASSLSRGGRLGTDTQYF. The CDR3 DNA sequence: TGTGCCAGCAGCTTGTCTCGCGGGGGGCGTCTTGGCACAGATACGCAGTATTTT.